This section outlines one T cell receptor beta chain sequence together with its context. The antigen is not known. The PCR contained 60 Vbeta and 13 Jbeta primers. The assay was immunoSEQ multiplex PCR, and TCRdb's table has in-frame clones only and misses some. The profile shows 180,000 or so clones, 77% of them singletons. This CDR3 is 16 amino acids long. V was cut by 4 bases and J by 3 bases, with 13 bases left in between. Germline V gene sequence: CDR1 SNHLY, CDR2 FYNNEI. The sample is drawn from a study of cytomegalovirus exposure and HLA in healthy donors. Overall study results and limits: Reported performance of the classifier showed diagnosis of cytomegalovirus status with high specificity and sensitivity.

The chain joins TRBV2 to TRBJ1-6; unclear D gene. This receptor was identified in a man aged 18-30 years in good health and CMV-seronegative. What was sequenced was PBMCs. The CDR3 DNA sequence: TGTGCCAGCAGTGTAGAAGCGGGTCACTATAATTCACCCCTCCACTTT. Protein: CASSVEAGHYNSPLHF.